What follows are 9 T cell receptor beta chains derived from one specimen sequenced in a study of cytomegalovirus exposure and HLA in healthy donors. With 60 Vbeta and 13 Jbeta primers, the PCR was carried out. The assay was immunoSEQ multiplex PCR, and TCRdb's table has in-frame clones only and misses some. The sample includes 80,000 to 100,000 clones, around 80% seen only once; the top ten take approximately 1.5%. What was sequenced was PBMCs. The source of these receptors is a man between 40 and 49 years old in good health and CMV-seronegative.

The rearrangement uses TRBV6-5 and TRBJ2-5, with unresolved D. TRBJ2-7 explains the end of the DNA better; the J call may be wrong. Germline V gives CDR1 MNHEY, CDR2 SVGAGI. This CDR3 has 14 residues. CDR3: CASSRVYSSYEQYF. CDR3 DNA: TGTGCCAGCAGTCGGGTTTACTCCTCCTACGAGCAGTACTTC.

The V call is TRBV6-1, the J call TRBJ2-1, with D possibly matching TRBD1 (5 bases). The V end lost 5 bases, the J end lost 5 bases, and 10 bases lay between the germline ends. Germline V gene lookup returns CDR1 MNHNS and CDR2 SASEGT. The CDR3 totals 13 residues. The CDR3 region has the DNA TGTGCCAGCAGTACCGACAGAAACAATGAGCAGTTCTTC. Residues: CASSTDRNNEQFF.

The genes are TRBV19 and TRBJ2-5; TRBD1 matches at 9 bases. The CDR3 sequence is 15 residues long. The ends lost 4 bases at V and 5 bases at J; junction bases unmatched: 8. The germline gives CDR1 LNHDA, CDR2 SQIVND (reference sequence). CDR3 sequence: CASSTQQGAWETQYF. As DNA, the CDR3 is TGTGCCAGTAGTACCCAACAGGGGGCATGGGAGACCCAGTACTTC.

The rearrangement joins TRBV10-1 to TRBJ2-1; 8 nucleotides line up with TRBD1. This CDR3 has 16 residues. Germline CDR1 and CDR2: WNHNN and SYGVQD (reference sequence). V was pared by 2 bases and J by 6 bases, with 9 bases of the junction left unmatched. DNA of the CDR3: TGCGCCAGCAGTGAGACAGGACAGGGCTCCGTCAATGAGCAGTTCTTC. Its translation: CASSETGQGSVNEQFF.

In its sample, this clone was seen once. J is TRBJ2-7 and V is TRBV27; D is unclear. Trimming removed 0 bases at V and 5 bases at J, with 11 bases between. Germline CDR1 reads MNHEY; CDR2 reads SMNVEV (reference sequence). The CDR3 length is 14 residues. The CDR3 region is CASSLSSRVNEQYF. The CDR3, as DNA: TGTGCCAGCAGTTTATCTAGTCGGGTTAACGAGCAGTACTTC.

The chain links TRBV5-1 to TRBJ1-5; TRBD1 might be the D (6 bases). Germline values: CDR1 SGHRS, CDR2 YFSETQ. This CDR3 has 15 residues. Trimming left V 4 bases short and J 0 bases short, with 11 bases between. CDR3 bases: TGCGCCAGCAGCCCAACAGGGAATAGCAATCAGCCCCAGCATTTT. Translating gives CASSPTGNSNQPQHF.

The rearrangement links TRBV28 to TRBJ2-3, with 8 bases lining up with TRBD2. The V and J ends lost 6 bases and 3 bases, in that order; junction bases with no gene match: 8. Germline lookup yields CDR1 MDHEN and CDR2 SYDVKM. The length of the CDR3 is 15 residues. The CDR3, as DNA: TGTGCCAGCAGCCGGGGGGGGGCTGGAACAGATACGCAGTATTTT. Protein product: CASSRGGAGTDTQYF.

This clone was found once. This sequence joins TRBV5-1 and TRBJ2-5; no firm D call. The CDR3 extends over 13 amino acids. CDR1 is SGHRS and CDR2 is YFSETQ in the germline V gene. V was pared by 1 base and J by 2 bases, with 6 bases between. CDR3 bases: TGCGCCAGCAGCTTGATAGATCAAGAGACCCAGTACTTC. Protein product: CASSLIDQETQYF.

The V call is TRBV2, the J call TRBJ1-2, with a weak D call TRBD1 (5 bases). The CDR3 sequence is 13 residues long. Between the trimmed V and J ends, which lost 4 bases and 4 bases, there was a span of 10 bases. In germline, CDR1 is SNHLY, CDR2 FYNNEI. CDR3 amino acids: CASSGTGLYGYTF. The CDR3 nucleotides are TGTGCCAGCAGTGGAACAGGTCTCTATGGCTACACCTTC.